This TCR beta chain is from a study of regulatory T cells in long-lasting Graves disease. Study-wide context: Recently diagnosed Graves' patients had received antithyroid drugs for under 3 months.

The sample's time point: newly diagnosed GD, antithyroid drugs for less than 3 months. PBMCs provided the RNA from which the TCR library was made. This clonotype came up a few times. The junction does not match germline at one end; this may be a read error. CDR3-region Arm-PCR and iRepertoire HTBI primers produced the TCR beta libraries. TCRdb independently ran MiXCR on the multiplex PCR reads; one entry per CDR3 protein. The sample consists of fewer than 500,000 distinct CDR3 sequences, about 17% of them appearing once. Germline assignment: CDR1 DFQATT and CDR2 SNEGSKA (reference sequence). The CDR3 length is 11 residues. These same data were also listed under a study on T cells in Graves' hyperthyroidism and ophthalmopathy. From that report: Patients were excluded because of uncontrolled infection, other autoimmune disease, pregnancy or lactation. HTBI primers drove first-round RT-PCR of the TCR CDR3. In validation, the model predicted ophthalmopathy. These predictions came a median about 6.5 months before onset.

This clonotype was obtained from a middle-aged man with Graves disease. The V and J genes are TRBV20-1 and TRBJ2-1, with 8 nucleotides matching TRBD2. The sequencing used peripheral blood mononuclear cells (PBMCs), collected at new diagnosis, from a patient treated with antithyroid drugs. In DNA form, the CDR3 reads TGCAGTGCCAGTAGGTCCAGCGGGAGTATCTTC. Protein: CSASRSSGSIF.